This T cell receptor (beta chain) was captured by sequencing in a study of regulatory T cells in long-lasting Graves disease. Time point specified: newly diagnosed GD, antithyroid drugs for less than 3 months. The authors made the TCR library using RNA they extracted from PBMCs. Trimming took 2 bases from V and 6 from J, leaving 17 bases between them. The CDR3 loop spans 15 amino acids. The germline gives CDR1 SGHDT, CDR2 YYEEEE. This clonotype was counted between two and nine times. In building TCR beta libraries, iRepertoire HTBI primers were used together with Arm-PCR of CDR3 regions. Each CDR3 protein is one row after TCRdb ran MiXCR on the multiplex PCR reads. The sample shows some 500,000 distinct CDR3 sequences, roughly 12% of them seen only once. The data also belong to a second study, concerning T cells in Graves' hyperthyroidism and ophthalmopathy.

This TCR was recovered from a man aged 30-40 years with Graves disease. The V call is TRBV5-6, the J call TRBJ1-2; possible D gene TRBD1, 6 bases. The input for sequencing was peripheral blood mononuclear cells (PBMCs), taken at new diagnosis, from a patient treated with antithyroid drugs. The DNA for the CDR3 is TGTGCCAGCAGCTTCATATCTGGGGGGCGGGATGGCTACACCTTC. Translating gives CASSFISGGRDGYTF.